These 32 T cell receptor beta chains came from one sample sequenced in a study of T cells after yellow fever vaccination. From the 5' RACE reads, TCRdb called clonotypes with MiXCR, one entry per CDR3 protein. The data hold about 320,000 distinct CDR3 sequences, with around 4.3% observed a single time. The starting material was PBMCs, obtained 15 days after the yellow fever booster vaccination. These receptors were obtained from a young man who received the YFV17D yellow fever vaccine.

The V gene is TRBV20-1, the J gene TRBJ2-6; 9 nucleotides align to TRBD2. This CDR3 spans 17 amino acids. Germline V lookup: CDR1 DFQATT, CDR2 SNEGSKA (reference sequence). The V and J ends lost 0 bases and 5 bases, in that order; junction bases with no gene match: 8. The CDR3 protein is CSARDRRGGTWANVLTF. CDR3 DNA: TGCAGTGCTAGAGATAGGCGGGGGGGCACATGGGCCAACGTCCTGACTTTC.

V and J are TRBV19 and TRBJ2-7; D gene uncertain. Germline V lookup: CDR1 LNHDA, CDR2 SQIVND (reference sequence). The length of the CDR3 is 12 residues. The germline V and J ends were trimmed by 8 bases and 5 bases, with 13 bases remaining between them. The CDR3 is CASSRSLDEQYF. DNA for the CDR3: TGTGCCAGTTCTAGGAGTTTGGACGAGCAGTACTTC.

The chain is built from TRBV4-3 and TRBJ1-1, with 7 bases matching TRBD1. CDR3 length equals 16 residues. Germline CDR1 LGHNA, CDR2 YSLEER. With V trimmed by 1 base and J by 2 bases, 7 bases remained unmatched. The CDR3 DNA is TGCGCCAGCAGCCAAGGTTTGACAGGGCTAAACACTGAAGCTTTCTTT. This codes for CASSQGLTGLNTEAFF.

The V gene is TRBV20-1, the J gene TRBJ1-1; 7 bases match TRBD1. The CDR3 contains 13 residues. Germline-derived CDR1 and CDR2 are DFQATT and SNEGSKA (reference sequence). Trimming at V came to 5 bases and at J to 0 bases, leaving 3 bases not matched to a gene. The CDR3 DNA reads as TGCAGTGCTTCAGGGGGATTGAACACTGAAGCTTTCTTT. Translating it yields CSASGGLNTEAFF.

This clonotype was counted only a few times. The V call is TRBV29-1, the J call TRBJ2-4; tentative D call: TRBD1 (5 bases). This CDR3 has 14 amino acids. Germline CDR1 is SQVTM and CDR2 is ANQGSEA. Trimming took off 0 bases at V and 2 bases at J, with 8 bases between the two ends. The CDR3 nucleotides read TGCAGCGTTGAAGACCAGGGAACCAAAAACATTCAGTACTTC. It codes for CSVEDQGTKNIQYF.

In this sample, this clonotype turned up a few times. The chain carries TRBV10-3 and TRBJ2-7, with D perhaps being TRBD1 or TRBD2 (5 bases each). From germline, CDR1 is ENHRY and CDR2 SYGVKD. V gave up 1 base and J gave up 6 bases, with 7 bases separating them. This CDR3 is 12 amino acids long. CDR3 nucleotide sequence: TGTGCCATCAGTGAGTTGGGGACCGAGCAGTACGTC. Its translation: CAISELGTEQYV.

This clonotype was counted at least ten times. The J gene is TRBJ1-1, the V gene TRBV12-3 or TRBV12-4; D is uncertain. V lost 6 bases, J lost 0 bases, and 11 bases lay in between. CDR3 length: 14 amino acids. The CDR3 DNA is TGTGCCAGCAGGCTACAAATTATGAACACTGAAGCTTTCTTT. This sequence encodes CASRLQIMNTEAFF.

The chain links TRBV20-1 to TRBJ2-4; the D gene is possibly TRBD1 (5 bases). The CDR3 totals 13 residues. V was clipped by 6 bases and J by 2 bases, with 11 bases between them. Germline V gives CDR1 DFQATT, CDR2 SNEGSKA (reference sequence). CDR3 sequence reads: CSADQGTKNIQYF. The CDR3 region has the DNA TGCAGTGCCGATCAGGGAACCAAAAACATTCAGTACTTC.

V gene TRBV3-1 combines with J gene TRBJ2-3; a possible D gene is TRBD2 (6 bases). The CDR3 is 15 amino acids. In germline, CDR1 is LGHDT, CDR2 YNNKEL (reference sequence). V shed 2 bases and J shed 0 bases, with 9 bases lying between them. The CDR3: CASSQLATSTDTQYF. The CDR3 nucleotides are TGTGCCAGCAGCCAACTAGCGACTAGCACAGATACGCAGTATTTT.

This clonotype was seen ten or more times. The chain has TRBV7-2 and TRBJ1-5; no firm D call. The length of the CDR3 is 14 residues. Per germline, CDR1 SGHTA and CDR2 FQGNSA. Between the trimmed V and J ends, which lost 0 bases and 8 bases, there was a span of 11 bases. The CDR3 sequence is CASSLARLVEPQHF. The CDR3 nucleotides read TGTGCCAGCAGCTTAGCTAGGCTCGTAGAGCCCCAGCATTTT.

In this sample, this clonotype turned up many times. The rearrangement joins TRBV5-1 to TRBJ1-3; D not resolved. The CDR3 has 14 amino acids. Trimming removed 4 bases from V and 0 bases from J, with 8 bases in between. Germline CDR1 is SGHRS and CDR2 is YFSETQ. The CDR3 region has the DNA TGCGCCAGCAGCCCACTTAGCTCTGGAAACACCATATATTTT. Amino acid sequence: CASSPLSSGNTIYF.

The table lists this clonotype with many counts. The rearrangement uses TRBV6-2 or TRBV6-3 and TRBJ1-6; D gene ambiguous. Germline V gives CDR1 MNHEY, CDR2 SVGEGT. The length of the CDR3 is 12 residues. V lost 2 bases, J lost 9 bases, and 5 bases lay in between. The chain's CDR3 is CASSYERSPLHF. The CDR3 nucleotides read TGTGCCAGCAGTTACGAGCGTTCACCCCTCCACTTT.

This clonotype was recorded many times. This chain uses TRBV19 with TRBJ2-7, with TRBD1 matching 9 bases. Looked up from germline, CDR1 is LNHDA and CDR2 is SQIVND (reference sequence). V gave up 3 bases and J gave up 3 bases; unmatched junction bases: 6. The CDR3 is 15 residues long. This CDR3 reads CASSIYRGQLYEQYF. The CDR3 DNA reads TGTGCCAGTAGTATTTACAGGGGGCAACTCTACGAGCAGTACTTC.

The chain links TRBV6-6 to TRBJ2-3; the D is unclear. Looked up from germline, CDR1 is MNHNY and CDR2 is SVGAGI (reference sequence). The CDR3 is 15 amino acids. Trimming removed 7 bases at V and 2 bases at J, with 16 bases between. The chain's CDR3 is CASNPANPITDTQYF. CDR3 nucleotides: TGTGCCAGCAACCCAGCCAACCCGATCACAGATACGCAGTATTTT.

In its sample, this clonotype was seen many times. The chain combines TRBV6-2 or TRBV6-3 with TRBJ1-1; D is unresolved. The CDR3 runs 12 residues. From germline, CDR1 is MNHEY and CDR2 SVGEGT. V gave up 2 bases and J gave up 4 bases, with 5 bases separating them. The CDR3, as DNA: TGTGCCAGCAGTTACACGACCACTGAAGCTTTCTTT. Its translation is CASSYTTTEAFF.

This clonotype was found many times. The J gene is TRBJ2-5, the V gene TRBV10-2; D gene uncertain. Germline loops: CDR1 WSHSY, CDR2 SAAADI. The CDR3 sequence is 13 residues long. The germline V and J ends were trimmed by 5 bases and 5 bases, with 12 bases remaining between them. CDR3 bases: TGCGCCAGCAGTCTTGAGAACGGGGAGACCCAGTACTTC. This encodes CASSLENGETQYF.

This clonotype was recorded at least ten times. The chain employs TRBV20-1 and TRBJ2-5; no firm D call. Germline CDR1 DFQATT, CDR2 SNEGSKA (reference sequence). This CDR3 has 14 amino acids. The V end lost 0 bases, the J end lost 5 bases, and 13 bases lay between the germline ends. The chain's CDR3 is CSARDGRAGETQYF. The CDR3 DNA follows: TGCAGTGCTAGAGATGGACGAGCCGGGGAGACCCAGTACTTC.

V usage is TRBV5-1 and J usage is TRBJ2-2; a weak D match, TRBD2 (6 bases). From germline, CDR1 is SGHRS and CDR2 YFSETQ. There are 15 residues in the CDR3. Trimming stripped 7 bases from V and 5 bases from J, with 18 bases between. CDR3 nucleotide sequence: TGCGCCAGCTCGCCCGGAGGGGTGAGGACCGGGGAGCTGTTTTTT. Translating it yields CASSPGGVRTGELFF.

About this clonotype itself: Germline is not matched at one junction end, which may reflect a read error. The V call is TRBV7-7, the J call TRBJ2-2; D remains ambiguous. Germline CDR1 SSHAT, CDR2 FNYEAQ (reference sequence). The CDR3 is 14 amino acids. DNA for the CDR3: TGTGCTAGCAGCTTTTCCGAGAACACCGGGGAGCTGTTTTTT. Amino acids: CASSFSENTGELFF.

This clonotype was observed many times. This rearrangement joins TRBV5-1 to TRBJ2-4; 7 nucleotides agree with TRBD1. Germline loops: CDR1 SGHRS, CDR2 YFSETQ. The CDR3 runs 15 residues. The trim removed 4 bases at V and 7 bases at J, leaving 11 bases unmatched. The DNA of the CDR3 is TGCGCCAGCAGCCGGACTTCGGCAGGGGGTAACATTCAGTACTTC. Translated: CASSRTSAGGNIQYF.

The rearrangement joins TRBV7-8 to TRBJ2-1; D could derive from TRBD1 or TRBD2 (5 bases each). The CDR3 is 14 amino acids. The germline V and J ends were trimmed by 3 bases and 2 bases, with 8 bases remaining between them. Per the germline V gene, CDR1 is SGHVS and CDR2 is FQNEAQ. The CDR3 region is CASSLEDTYNEQFF. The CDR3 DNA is TGTGCCAGCAGCTTGGAGGACACCTACAATGAGCAGTTCTTC.

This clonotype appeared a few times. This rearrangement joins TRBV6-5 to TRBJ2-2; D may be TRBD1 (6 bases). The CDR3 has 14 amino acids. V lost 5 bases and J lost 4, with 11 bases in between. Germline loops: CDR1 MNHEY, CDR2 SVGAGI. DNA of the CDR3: TGTGCCAGCAGTGGAGGACAGTTCACCGGGGAGCTGTTTTTT. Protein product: CASSGGQFTGELFF.

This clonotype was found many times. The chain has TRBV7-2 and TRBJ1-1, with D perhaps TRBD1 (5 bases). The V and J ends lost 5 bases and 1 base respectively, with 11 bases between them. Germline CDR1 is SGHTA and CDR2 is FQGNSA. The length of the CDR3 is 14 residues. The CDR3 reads CASSAGIANTEAFF. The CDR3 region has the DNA TGTGCCAGCAGCGCAGGGATAGCGAACACTGAAGCTTTCTTT.

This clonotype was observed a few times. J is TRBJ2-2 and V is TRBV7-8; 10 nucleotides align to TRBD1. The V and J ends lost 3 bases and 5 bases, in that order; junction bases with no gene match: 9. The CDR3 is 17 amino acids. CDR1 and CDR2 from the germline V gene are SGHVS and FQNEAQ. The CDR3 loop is CASSFRRGTGVTGELFF. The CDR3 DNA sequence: TGTGCCAGCAGCTTCAGGAGAGGGACAGGGGTTACCGGGGAGCTGTTTTTT.

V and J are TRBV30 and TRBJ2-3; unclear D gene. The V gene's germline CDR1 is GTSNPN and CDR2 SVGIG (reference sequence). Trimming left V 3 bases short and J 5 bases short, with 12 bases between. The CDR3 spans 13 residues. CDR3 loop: CAWSFSRRDTQYF. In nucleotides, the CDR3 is TGTGCCTGGAGCTTCTCGAGGAGAGATACGCAGTATTTT.

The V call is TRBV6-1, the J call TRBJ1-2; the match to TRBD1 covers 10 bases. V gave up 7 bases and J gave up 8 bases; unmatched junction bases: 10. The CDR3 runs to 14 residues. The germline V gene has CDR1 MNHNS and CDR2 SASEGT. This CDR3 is CASTVDRGPGGYTF. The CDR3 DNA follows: TGTGCCAGCACCGTCGACAGGGGGCCAGGAGGCTACACCTTC.

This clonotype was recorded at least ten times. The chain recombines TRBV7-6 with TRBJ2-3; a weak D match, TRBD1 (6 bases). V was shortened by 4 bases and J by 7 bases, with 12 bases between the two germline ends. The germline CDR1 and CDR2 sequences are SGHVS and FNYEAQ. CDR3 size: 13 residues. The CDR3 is CASSSAGDNTQYF. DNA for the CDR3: TGTGCCAGCAGCTCCGCCGGGGACAATACGCAGTATTTT.

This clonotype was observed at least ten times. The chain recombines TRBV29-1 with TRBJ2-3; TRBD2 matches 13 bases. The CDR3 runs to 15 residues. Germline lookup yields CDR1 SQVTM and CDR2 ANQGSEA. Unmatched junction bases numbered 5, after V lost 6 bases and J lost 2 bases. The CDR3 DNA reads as TGCAGCGTAGATGGACTAGCGGGGGACACAGATACGCAGTATTTT. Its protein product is CSVDGLAGDTDTQYF.

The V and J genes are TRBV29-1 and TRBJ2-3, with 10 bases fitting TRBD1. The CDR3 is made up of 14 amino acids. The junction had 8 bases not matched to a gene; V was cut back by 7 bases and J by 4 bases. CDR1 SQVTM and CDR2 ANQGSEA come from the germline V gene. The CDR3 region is CSAGTGVIADTQYF. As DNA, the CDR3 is TGCAGCGCGGGGACAGGGGTTATTGCAGATACGCAGTATTTT.

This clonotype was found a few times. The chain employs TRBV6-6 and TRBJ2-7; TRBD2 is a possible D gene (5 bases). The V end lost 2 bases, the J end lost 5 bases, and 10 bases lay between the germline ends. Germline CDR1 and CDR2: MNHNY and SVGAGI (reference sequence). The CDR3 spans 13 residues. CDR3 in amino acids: CASSYNPGDEQYF. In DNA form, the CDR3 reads TGTGCCAGCAGTTACAACCCCGGGGACGAGCAGTACTTC.

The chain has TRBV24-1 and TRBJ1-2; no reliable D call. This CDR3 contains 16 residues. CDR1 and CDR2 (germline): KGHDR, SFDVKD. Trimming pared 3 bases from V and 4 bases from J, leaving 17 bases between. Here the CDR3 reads CATSDTRGPSGYGYTF. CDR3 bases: TGTGCCACCAGTGATACCCGCGGCCCTTCGGGCTATGGCTACACCTTC.

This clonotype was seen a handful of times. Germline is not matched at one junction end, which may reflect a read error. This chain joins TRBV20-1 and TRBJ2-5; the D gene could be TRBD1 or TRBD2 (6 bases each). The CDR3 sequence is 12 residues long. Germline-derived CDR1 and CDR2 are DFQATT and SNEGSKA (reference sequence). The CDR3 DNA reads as TGCAGTGCTCGAGAGGGGGGCGAGACCCAGTACTTC. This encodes CSAREGGETQYF.